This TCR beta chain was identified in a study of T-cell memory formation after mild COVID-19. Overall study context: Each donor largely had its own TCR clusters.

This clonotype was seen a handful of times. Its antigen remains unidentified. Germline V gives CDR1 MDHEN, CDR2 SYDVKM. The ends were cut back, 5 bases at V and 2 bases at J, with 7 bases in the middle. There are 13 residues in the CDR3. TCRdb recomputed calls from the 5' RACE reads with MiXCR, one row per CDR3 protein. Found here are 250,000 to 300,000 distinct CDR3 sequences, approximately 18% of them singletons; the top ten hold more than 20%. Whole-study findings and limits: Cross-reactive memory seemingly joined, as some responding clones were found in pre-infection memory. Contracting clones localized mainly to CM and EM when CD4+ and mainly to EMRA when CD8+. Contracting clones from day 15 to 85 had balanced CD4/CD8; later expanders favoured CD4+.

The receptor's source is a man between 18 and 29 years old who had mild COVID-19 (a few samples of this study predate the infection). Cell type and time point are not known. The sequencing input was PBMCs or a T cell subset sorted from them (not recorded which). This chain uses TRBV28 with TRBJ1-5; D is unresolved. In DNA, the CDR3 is TGTGCCAGCAGTGCCCCGGGCAATCAGCCCCAGCATTTT. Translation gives CASSAPGNQPQHF.